This TCR beta chain was sequenced during a study of blood T cell repertoires in COVID-19 (dated by TCRdb to about 2020). Background on the whole study: Samples from collaborators originated in the United States, Italy and Spain and spanned both the acute and convalescent phases of COVID-19. The repertoires were made available in a free public database intended to serve as a resource for research on the immune response to SARS-CoV-2. Deeply sampled blood TCRbeta repertoires from subjects exposed to, actively infected with, or recovered from COVID-19 were included in the dataset. The prospective study material was composed of cDNA or gDNA derived from T cells, B-cell-depleted T cells, or PBMCs. Where available, HLA class I and class II types were taken from metadata supplied by the sample provider and were not determined by assay-based typing. Sample metadata almost always included a de-identified subject ID, COVID-19 status, age in years and sex. Samples were obtained from the ongoing ImmuneRACE study (first 160 participants) and from about 1,300 subjects provided by 6 global collaborators. Overall results and qualifications from the work: Clinical and demographic metadata were provided uncurated, with the amount varying by source and participant.

Whole blood was collected in K2EDTA tubes by collaborating institutions according to the institutions' own protocols. For TCRbeta analysis, collaborators shipped samples in one of three forms: frozen whole blood, isolated PBMCs, or DNA extracted from either of those sample types. Worth noting for this clone: Its recognized antigen is unknown. It has no much larger one-base neighbor in the sample; base qualities were not kept.

TCRbeta CDR3 regions were amplified from genomic DNA by means of the immunoSEQ Assay, a bias-controlled multiplex PCR. As for the original processing: The number of nucleated cells in each sample was estimated by amplification of reference gene primers within the assay. To quantify the absolute abundance of each unique TCRbeta CDR3 rearrangement, sequence reads were collapsed and filtered. For each sample, productive Simpson clonality was calculated as the square root of Simpson's diversity index over productive rearrangements. TCRdb provides this immuneACCESS table in a form limited to in-frame rearrangements. Some clones are lacking; in checked studies, under half of them reflect an unresolved V gene, and why the rest are absent is not known. V, J and clone size are taken as reported in that table, and D and trimming were inferred from the DNA itself. The sample contains 90,000 or so clones, around 87% of them found a single time. Under 1.2% of the sample rests with the top ten.

The source material was peripheral blood. The receptor's source is a human donor in a cohort sampled during active COVID-19.

The CDR3 has the sequence CASSELGGRTYEQYF. The sequence in DNA is TGTGCCAGCAGTGAATTGGGCGGGAGGACTTACGAGCAGTACTTC. The chain employs TRBV6-1 and TRBJ2-7; 8 of the junction bases match TRBD2. Inclusive of the bounding cysteine and phenylalanine, the CDR3 is 15 residues long. Kept here is only the CDR3 DNA, which spans 45 bases and is read in frame from base 1. Sequences MNHNS (CDR1) and SASEGT (CDR2) are obtained from the germline V gene. V is cut back by 2 bases and J by 4 bases, with 7 bases in the junction unmatched.